Following are 24 T cell receptor beta chains from one sample sequenced in a study of T cells in Graves' hyperthyroidism and ophthalmopathy. The CDR3 regions of TCR beta were amplified from RNA transcripts. With the HTBI primer set, the TCR CDR3 went through a first round of RT-PCR. TCRdb used MiXCR to reprocess the multiplex PCR reads, holding one entry per CDR3 protein. The sample includes some 460,000 distinct CDR3 sequences, 15% to 18% of them seen just once. The specimen was blood. These receptors were obtained from a woman aged 18 to 35 with Graves' hyperthyroidism.

This clonotype has only a few counts. J is TRBJ1-4 and V is TRBV7-9, with D possibly TRBD1 on 6 matching bases. The germline V gene encodes CDR1 SEHNR and CDR2 FQNEAQ (reference sequence). This CDR3 contains 16 residues. The V end was cut by 1 base, the J end by 12 bases, with 21 bases between. CDR3 DNA: TGTGCCAGCAGCTTAGGGAAGGCCTCCCCACAGGGACAACTGTTTTTT. This encodes CASSLGKASPQGQLFF.

There are many counts of this clonotype. This chain uses TRBV12-5 with TRBJ1-5; D remains ambiguous. CDR1 and CDR2 from the germline V gene are LGHNT and FRNRAP. The CDR3 runs to 14 residues. V was pared by 2 bases and J by 9 bases, with 14 bases between. CDR3 nucleotides: TGTGCTAGTGGTTTGAGGCCTAAACCAGGGCCCCAGCATTTT. Protein sequence: CASGLRPKPGPQHF. The whole variable domain, filled in from reference TRBV12-5 and TRBJ1-5, reads DARVTQTPRHKVTEMGQEVTMRCQPILGHNTVFWYRQTMMQGLELLAYFRNRAPLDDSGMPKDRFSAEMPDATLATLKIQPSEPRDSAVYFCASGLRPKPGPQHFGDGTRLSIL.

This clonotype has at least ten counts. The V gene is TRBV5-1, the J gene TRBJ2-3; D might be TRBD1 or TRBD2, each matching 5 bases. CDR1 and CDR2 from the germline V gene are SGHRS and YFSETQ. This CDR3 contains 14 residues. Trimming cost V 0 bases and J 4 bases, with 9 bases left between them. This CDR3 reads CASSLDGGADTQYF. CDR3 sequence (DNA): TGCGCCAGCAGCTTGGATGGGGGAGCAGATACGCAGTATTTT.

This clonotype was counted ten times or more. This chain links TRBV12-3 or TRBV12-4 with TRBJ2-1; TRBD2 is a possible D gene (5 bases). This CDR3 is 15 amino acids long. Between the trimmed V and J ends, which lost 7 bases and 0 bases, there was a span of 13 bases. DNA of the CDR3: TGTGCCAGCATCGCTCGCGGGCACTCCTACAATGAGCAGTTCTTC. It translates to CASIARGHSYNEQFF.

The chain links TRBV24-1 to TRBJ2-5; 7 bases line up with TRBD1. CDR3 length: 15 residues. The trim removed 2 bases at V and 6 bases at J, leaving 8 bases unmatched. Germline CDR1 reads KGHDR; CDR2 reads SFDVKD. CDR3 amino acids: CATSDSHTGAKTQYF. The CDR3 nucleotides read TGTGCCACCAGTGATTCCCACACAGGGGCGAAGACCCAGTACTTC.

The chain employs TRBV6-4 and TRBJ2-3; TRBD2 matches 12 bases. The CDR3 is 16 residues long. From germline, CDR1 is MRHNA and CDR2 SNTAGT. The junction had 4 bases not matched to a gene; V was cut back by 0 bases and J by 6 bases. CDR3 nucleotides: TGTGCCAGCAGTGACTCGACTAGCGGGAGTTGGGATACGCAGTATTTT. Its translation: CASSDSTSGSWDTQYF.

The gene calls are TRBV7-6 and TRBJ2-5; TRBD2 aligns across 9 bases. With V trimmed by 5 bases and J by 4 bases, 8 bases remained unmatched. Germline assignment: CDR1 SGHVS and CDR2 FNYEAQ. The CDR3 runs to 15 residues. CDR3 sequence reads: CASSKGSGSGETQYF. The CDR3 bases are TGTGCCAGCAGCAAAGGTAGCGGGAGTGGAGAGACCCAGTACTTC.

This clonotype has only a few counts. The rearrangement uses TRBV7-9 and TRBJ1-2; D is uncertain. CDR1 and CDR2 (germline): SEHNR, FQNEAQ (reference sequence). The CDR3 has 15 amino acids. The ends were cut back, 5 bases at V and 4 bases at J, with 17 bases in the middle. The CDR3 DNA reads as TGTGCCAGCAGCCAGACGGAGAAGTCCCTCTATGGCTACACCTTC. Its protein is CASSQTEKSLYGYTF.

This clonotype was picked up many times. The chain links TRBV12-3 or TRBV12-4 to TRBJ2-6; 7 nucleotides line up with TRBD2. The CDR3 has 16 residues. J was trimmed by 0 bases and V by 6 bases; bases with no gene match: 5. CDR3 protein: CASSPGGYSGANVLTF. The CDR3 DNA sequence: TGTGCCAGCAGCCCCGGGGGGTACTCTGGGGCCAACGTCCTGACTTTC.

This clonotype has a count of ten or more. The chain combines TRBV2 with TRBJ1-5, with 7 bases that match TRBD1. The CDR3 covers 14 residues. Losses at the gene ends were 6 bases for V and 0 bases for J; bases not matched to a gene: 2. Germline V gives CDR1 SNHLY, CDR2 FYNNEI. The CDR3 spells CASRGDSSNQPQHF. The CDR3 nucleotides read TGTGCCAGCAGGGGGGACAGTAGCAATCAGCCCCAGCATTTT.

At least ten counts were recorded for this clonotype. The chain uses TRBV25-1 and TRBJ1-2, with D tentatively TRBD1 (5 bases). Per the germline V gene, CDR1 is MGHDK and CDR2 is SYGVNS. CDR3 length: 15 amino acids. Trimming took 3 bases from V and 4 from J, leaving 15 bases between them. CDR3 protein: CASSEAGTRSYGYTF. The CDR3 nucleotides are TGTGCCAGCAGTGAGGCCGGGACCAGGAGCTATGGCTACACCTTC.

The chain links TRBV19 to TRBJ2-7, with 12 bases fitting TRBD2. The germline V gene encodes CDR1 LNHDA and CDR2 SQIVND (reference sequence). This CDR3 spans 18 amino acids. V lost 3 bases, J lost 5 bases, and 14 bases stayed unmatched. CDR3 in amino acids: CASSIGRLAGEVFNEQYF. CDR3 coding DNA: TGTGCCAGTAGTATCGGCAGACTAGCGGGAGAAGTATTCAACGAGCAGTACTTC.

The chain carries TRBV10-1 and TRBJ1-2, with unresolved D. Trimming pared 4 bases from V and 5 bases from J, leaving 11 bases between. This CDR3 spans 13 amino acids. CDR1 and CDR2 (germline): WNHNN, SYGVQD (reference sequence). CDR3: CASSAGLLYGYTF. The CDR3 nucleotides are TGCGCCAGCAGTGCCGGACTGCTATATGGCTACACCTTC.

This clonotype showed up just a few times. The chain uses TRBV5-8 and TRBJ2-1; possibly TRBD1 for D (6 bases). The CDR3 is 16 amino acids. Deletions cut 0 bases from V and 9 bases from J, with 19 bases between. Per the germline V gene, CDR1 is SGHTS and CDR2 is YDEGEE. The CDR3 DNA reads as TGTGCCAGCAGCTTGGAAGGGGGAGCTACCTACGTTGAGCAGTTCTTC. The encoded protein is CASSLEGGATYVEQFF.

This clonotype was counted ten times or more. The rearrangement joins TRBV3-1 to TRBJ1-6; 8 bases align to TRBD1. V dropped 2 bases and J dropped 7; count of bases not matched to a gene: 4. The CDR3 extends over 15 amino acids. The germline CDR1 and CDR2 sequences are LGHDT and YNNKEL (reference sequence). The CDR3 spells CASSQPDRGNSPLHF. DNA of the CDR3: TGTGCCAGCAGCCAACCCGACAGGGGAAATTCACCCCTCCACTTT.

This clonotype came up many times. The chain is built from TRBV24-1 and TRBJ2-3; no clear D gene. Looked up from germline, CDR1 is KGHDR and CDR2 is SFDVKD. With 2 bases removed from V and 4 bases from J, the gap between germline ends came to 9 bases. CDR3 length: 14 residues. The chain's CDR3 is CATSDSAGSDTQYF. DNA for the CDR3: TGTGCCACCAGTGATTCAGCAGGATCAGATACGCAGTATTTT.

This clonotype was seen at least ten times. The gene calls are TRBV20-1 and TRBJ2-5; 9 bases agree with TRBD1. CDR1 and CDR2 (germline): DFQATT, SNEGSKA (reference sequence). The ends lost 3 bases at V and 4 bases at J; junction bases unmatched: 3. The CDR3 contains 13 residues. The CDR3 bases are TGCAGTGCTAGTCCGGGACAGGGAGAGACCCAGTACTTC. Residues: CSASPGQGETQYF.

Many counts were recorded for this clonotype. The chain recombines TRBV12-3 or TRBV12-4 with TRBJ1-2; D perhaps matches TRBD1 (6 bases). V was shortened by 7 bases and J by 8 bases, with 17 bases between the two germline ends. This CDR3 has 13 amino acids. The CDR3 DNA sequence: TGTGCCAGCACCGGGCCGGGGGGCGGCGGCTACACCTTC. This sequence encodes CASTGPGGGGYTF.

Ten or more counts support this clonotype. V usage is TRBV7-6 and J usage is TRBJ1-1, with D unresolved. This CDR3 is 13 amino acids long. V gave up 4 bases and J gave up 2 bases, with 8 bases separating them. The V gene's germline CDR1 is SGHVS and CDR2 FNYEAQ. For the CDR3, the DNA is TGTGCCAGCAGCTCCCTTTTTAACACTGAAGCTTTCTTT. Its translation: CASSSLFNTEAFF. The full variable domain, its missing parts supplied by reference TRBV7-6 and TRBJ1-1, is GAGVSQSPRYKVTKRGQDVALRCDPISGHVSLYWYRQALGQGPEFLTYFNYEAQQDKSGLPNDRFSAERPEGSISTLTIQRTEQRDSAMYRCASSSLFNTEAFFGQGTRLTVV.

The chain couples TRBV6-1 to TRBJ2-7, with D perhaps matching TRBD1 (5 bases). There are 14 residues in the CDR3. Trimming stripped 7 bases from V and 2 bases from J, with 15 bases between. The germline V gene has CDR1 MNHNS and CDR2 SASEGT. The CDR3: CASKGNQGTYEQYF. CDR3 nucleotide sequence: TGTGCCAGCAAAGGGAATCAGGGCACCTACGAGCAGTACTTC.

This clonotype has at least ten counts. The gene calls are TRBV5-5 and TRBJ2-5, with D possibly TRBD2 on 6 matching bases. V dropped 4 bases and J dropped 5 bases, with 21 bases sitting between them. CDR3 length equals 16 residues. CDR1 and CDR2 from the germline V gene are SGHKS and YYEKEE (reference sequence). CDR3 residues: CASSIRGDPREETQYF. For the CDR3, the DNA is TGTGCCAGCAGCATACGCGGGGACCCGAGAGAGGAGACCCAGTACTTC.

This clonotype was detected ten times or more. The genes are TRBV5-1 and TRBJ2-6, with TRBD1 matching 11 bases. The CDR3 is 18 residues long. V gave up 4 bases and J gave up 0 bases; unmatched junction bases: 6. Germline values: CDR1 SGHRS, CDR2 YFSETQ. The CDR3 nucleotides are TGCGCCAGCAGCCTTGGGGGGACAGGGGGCTCTGGGGCCAACGTCCTGACTTTC. Translation gives CASSLGGTGGSGANVLTF. Full variable domain (rest looked up from reference TRBV5-1 and TRBJ2-6): KAGVTQTPRYLIKTRGQQVTLSCSPISGHRSVSWYQQTPGQGLQFLFEYFSETQRNKGNFPGRFSGRQFSNSRSEMNVSTLELGDSALYLCASSLGGTGGSGANVLTFGAGSRLTVL.

This chain uses TRBV11-2 with TRBJ2-5, with D possibly TRBD1 on 6 matching bases. Between the trimmed V and J ends, which lost 4 bases and 3 bases, there was a span of 12 bases. Germline V gives CDR1 SGHAT, CDR2 FQNNGV. CDR3 size: 14 residues. CDR3 sequence: CASSWTPGEETQYF. As DNA, the CDR3 is TGTGCCAGCAGCTGGACTCCAGGGGAAGAGACCCAGTACTTC.

This clonotype was observed a handful of times. The rearrangement uses TRBV6-1 and TRBJ2-1; no clear D. This CDR3 comprises 14 residues. V lost 6 bases and J lost 7, with 16 bases in between. The germline gives CDR1 MNHNS, CDR2 SASEGT. CDR3 sequence (DNA): TGTGCCAGCAGGCCACCGGGTCCCACTAATGAGCAGTTCTTC. It specifies CASRPPGPTNEQFF.